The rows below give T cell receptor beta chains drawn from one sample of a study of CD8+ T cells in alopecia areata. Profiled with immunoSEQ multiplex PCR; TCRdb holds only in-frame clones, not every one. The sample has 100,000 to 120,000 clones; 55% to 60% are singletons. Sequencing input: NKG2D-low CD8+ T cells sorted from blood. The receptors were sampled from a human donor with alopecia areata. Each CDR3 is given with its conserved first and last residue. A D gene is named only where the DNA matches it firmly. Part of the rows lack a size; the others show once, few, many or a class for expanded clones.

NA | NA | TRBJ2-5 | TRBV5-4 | CATTTRTDQETQYF | TGTGCCACTACGACACGGACAGACCAAGAGACCCAGTACTTC
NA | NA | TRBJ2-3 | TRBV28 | CASSSVPPTDTQYF | TGTGCCAGCAGTTCTGTCCCCCCGACAGATACGCAGTATTTT
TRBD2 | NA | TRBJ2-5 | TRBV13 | CASSHRTSGSGETQYF | TGTGCCAGCAGCCACCGGACTAGCGGGAGTGGGGAGACCCAGTACTTC
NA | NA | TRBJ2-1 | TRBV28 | CASSVTLINEQFF | TGTGCCAGCAGTGTGACTCTGATCAATGAGCAGTTCTTC
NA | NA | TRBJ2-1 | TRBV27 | CASSLSGEQFF | TGTGCCAGCAGTTTATCAGGGGAGCAGTTCTTC
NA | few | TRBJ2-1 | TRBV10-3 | CAITGLGNEQFF | TGTGCCATCACAGGGCTGGGCAATGAGCAGTTCTTC
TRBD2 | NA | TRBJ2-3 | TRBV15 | CATRGGSGDTQYF | TGTGCCACCCGCGGGGGTAGCGGGGATACGCAGTATTTT
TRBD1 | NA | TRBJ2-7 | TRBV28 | CASFPGQDLYEQYF | TGTGCCAGTTTTCCGGGACAGGATCTCTACGAGCAGTACTTC
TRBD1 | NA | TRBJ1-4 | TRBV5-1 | CASSSPGQAGEKLFF | TGCGCCAGCAGTTCCCCGGGACAGGCTGGTGAAAAACTGTTTTTT
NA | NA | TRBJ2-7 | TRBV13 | CASSFGQIPYEQYF | TGTGCCAGCAGCTTTGGACAGATTCCCTACGAGCAGTACTTC
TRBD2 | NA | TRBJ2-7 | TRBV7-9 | CASSPTSAGAGSYEQYF | TGTGCCAGCAGCCCTACCTCAGCGGGAGCAGGCTCCTACGAGCAGTACTTC
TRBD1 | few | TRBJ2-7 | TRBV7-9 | CASSAWTGNEQYF | TGTGCCAGCAGCGCCTGGACAGGGAACGAGCAGTACTTC
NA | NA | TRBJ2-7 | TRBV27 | CASSSTTYEQYF | TGTGCCAGCAGTTCGACTACCTACGAGCAGTACTTC
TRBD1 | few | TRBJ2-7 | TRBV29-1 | CSVTTGGKSEQYF | TGCAGCGTTACAACAGGGGGCAAATCCGAGCAGTACTTC
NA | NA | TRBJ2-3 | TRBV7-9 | CASSRKTVSSTDTQYF | TGTGCCAGCAGCCGGAAGACCGTCTCCTCCACAGATACGCAGTATTTT
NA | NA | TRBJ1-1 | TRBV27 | CASSSGSNTEAFF | TGTGCCAGCAGTTCGGGGTCCAACACTGAAGCTTTCTTT
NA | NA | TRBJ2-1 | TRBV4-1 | CASGQDIRDAAYNEQFF | TGCGCCAGCGGCCAAGATATCCGGGACGCCGCCTACAATGAGCAGTTCTTC
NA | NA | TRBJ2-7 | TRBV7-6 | CASSPEPDRSYEQYF | TGTGCCAGCAGCCCCGAGCCGGACCGCTCCTACGAGCAGTACTTC
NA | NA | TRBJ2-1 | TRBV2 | CASSAANGQFF | TGTGCCAGCAGTGCTGCGAACGGGCAGTTCTTC
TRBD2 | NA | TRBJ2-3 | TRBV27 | CASSLLRGGRQDTQYF | TGTGCCAGCAGTTTATTGAGGGGCGGGAGGCAAGATACGCAGTATTTT
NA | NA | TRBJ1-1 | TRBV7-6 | CASSLSPDTEAFF | TGTGCCAGCAGCTTAAGTCCAGACACTGAAGCTTTCTTT
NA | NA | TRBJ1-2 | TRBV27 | CASSLSPWDYGYTF | TGTGCCAGCAGTTTATCTCCTTGGGACTATGGCTACACCTTC
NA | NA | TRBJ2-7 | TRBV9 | CASSVGAGKDYEQYF | TGTGCCAGCAGCGTAGGGGCAGGGAAGGACTACGAGCAGTACTTC
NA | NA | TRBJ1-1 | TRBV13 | CASSFKGYTEAFF | TGTGCCAGCAGCTTTAAGGGGTACACTGAAGCTTTCTTT
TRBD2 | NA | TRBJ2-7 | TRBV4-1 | CASSQERLAGFYEQYF | TGCGCCAGCAGCCAAGAGAGGCTAGCGGGATTCTACGAGCAGTACTTC
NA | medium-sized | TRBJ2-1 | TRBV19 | CASTPGSAYNEQFF | TGTGCCAGTACCCCCGGGAGCGCCTACAATGAGCAGTTCTTC
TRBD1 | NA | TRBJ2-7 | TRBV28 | CATTGTGDYEQYF | TGTGCCACCACCGGGACAGGGGACTACGAGCAGTACTTC
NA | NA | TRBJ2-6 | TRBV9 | CASSVDSDSGANVLTF | TGTGCCAGCAGCGTAGATTCTGACTCTGGGGCCAACGTCCTGACTTTC
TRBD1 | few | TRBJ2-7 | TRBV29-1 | CSVGQGGEQYF | TGCAGCGTTGGACAGGGCGGCGAGCAGTACTTC
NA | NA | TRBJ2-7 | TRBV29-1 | CSVGVRDPVDEQYF | TGCAGCGTTGGAGTTCGGGACCCCGTCGACGAGCAGTACTTC
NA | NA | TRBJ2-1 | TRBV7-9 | CAVLRALVGNEQFF | TGTGCCGTCCTCCGGGCCCTGGTGGGGAATGAGCAGTTCTTC
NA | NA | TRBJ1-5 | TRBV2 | CASTENFMGGRPIDPQGQPQHF | TGTGCCAGCACCGAGAACTTCATGGGAGGGAGGCCAATCGATCCACAAGGTCAGCCCCAGCATTTT
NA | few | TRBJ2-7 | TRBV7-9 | CASSSLNTQEQYF | TGTGCCAGCAGCTCCCTGAATACGCAAGAGCAGTACTTC
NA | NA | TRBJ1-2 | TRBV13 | CASSSGQNYGYTF | TGTGCCAGCAGCTCCGGCCAAAACTATGGCTACACCTTC
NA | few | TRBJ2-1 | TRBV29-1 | CSVVGGRAFNEQFF | TGCAGCGTTGTAGGGGGGAGGGCCTTCAATGAGCAGTTCTTC
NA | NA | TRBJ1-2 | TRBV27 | CASSLSGVLGDYGYTF | TGTGCCAGCAGTTTATCTGGGGTACTGGGCGACTATGGCTACACCTTC
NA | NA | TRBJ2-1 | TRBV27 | CASSRTPSYNEQFF | TGTGCCAGCAGCCGGACTCCCTCCTACAATGAGCAGTTCTTC